A single T cell receptor (beta chain) is shown here with its context. Its antigen is still unknown. The data were taken from a study of siplizumab effects on memory and regulatory T cells. Libraries were prepared by immunoSEQ multiplex PCR; TCRdb keeps only in-frame clonotypes and omits some of them. Found here are roughly 100,000 clones, approximately 94% of them singletons; the top ten hold approximately 0.3%. Germline trimming cut 6 bases from V and 10 bases from J; bases unmatched to any gene: 11. CDR3 length: 13 residues. CDR1 is GTSNPN and CDR2 is SVGIG in the germline V gene (reference sequence). Study-wide points: Naive T cells apparently outstripped memory cells in diversity and seemed major alloresponse contributors.

Sequenced sample: CD4+ T cells sorted from blood. This sequence joins TRBV30 and TRBJ2-1; 8 nucleotides align to TRBD1. This TCR derives from a human donor in good health. CDR3 DNA sequence: TGTGCCTGCGACAGGGGCCAACAATACGAGCAGTTCTTC. Protein sequence: CACDRGQQYEQFF. The full variable domain, in which reference TRBV30 and TRBJ2-1 provide the parts outside the CDR3, is SQTIHQWPATLVQPVGSPLSLECTVEGTSNPNLYWYRQAAGRGLQLLFYSVGIGQISSEVPQNLSASRPQDRQFILSSKKLLLSDSGFYLCACDRGQQYEQFFGPGTRLTVL.